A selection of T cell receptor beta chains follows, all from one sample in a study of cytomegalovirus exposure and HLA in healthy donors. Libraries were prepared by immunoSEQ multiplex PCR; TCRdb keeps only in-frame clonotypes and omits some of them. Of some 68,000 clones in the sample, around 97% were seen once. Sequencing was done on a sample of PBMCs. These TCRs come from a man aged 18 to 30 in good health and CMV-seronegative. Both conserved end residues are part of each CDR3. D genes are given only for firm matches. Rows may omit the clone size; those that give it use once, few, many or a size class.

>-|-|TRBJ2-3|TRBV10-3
TGTGCCATCAGCGAAGGGGGATCGGATACGCAGTATTTT
CAISEGGSDTQYF
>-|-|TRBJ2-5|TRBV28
TGTGCCAGCAGTTCAAAAGAGACCCAGTACTTC
CASSSKETQYF
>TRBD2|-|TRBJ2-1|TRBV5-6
TGTGCCAGCAGCCCCACTAGCGGGAGCATTATTGAGCAGTTCTTC
CASSPTSGSIIEQFF
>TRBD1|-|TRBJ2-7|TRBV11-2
TGTGCCAGCAGCCTCCGAAATGGCATGAGACAGGGGAGCGACGAGCAGTACTTC
CASSLRNGMRQGSDEQYF
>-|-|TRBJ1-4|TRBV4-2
TGTGCCAGCAGCCAAGATACAGGGCCTAATGAAAAACTGTTTTTT
CASSQDTGPNEKLFF
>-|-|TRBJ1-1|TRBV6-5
TGTGCCAGCAAAACGGTGAACACTGAAGCTTTCTTT
CASKTVNTEAFF
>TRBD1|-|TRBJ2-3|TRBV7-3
TGTGCCAGCAGCTTCGACAGGGGGATAACAGATACGCAGTATTTT
CASSFDRGITDTQYF
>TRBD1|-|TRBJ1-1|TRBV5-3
TGTGCCAGAAGCTTAGAGACAGGGGGGCAGTACACTGAAGCTTTCTTT
CARSLETGGQYTEAFF
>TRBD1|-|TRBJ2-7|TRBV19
TGTGCCAGTAGTGCCGGGACAGATGAGTACTTC
CASSAGTDEYF
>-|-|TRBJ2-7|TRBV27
TGTGCCAGCAGTAATCAGGGGGGCTACGAGCAGTACTTC
CASSNQGGYEQYF
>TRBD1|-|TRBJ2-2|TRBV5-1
TGCGCCAGCAGCTTGGGACCGGACAGGGGAGACACCGGGGAGCTGTTTTTT
CASSLGPDRGDTGELFF
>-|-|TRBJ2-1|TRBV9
TGTGCCAGCTGCTGTGGGGGCCGGTTTGAGCGGACCTCCTACAATGAGCAGTTCTTC
CASCCGGRFERTSYNEQFF
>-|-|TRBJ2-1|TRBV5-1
TGCGCCAGCAGCTTGGGAGATTCTAGGGGCAATGAGCAGTTCTTC
CASSLGDSRGNEQFF
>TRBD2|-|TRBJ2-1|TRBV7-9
TGTGCCAGCAGCTCGACTAGCGGGAACAATGAGCAGTTCTTC
CASSSTSGNNEQFF
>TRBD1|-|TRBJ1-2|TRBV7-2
TGTGCCAGCAGCCTCGGGACAGCCGGGGCATATGGCTACACCTTC
CASSLGTAGAYGYTF
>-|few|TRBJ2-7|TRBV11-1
TGTGCCAGCAGCTTAACAGGGTCGGTCTACGAGCAGTACTTC
CASSLTGSVYEQYF
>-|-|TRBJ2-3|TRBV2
TGTGCCAGCAGTGCGGTCTACACAGATACGCAGTATTTT
CASSAVYTDTQYF
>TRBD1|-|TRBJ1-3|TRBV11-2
TGTGCCAGCAGCTTAAAACCGCTTACAGGGGGGATTGGAAACACCATATATTTT
CASSLKPLTGGIGNTIYF
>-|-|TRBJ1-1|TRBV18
TGTGCCAGCTCATCCACCGGGATAGAGAACACTGAAGCTTTCTTT
CASSSTGIENTEAFF
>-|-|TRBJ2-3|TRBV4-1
TGCGCCAGCAGCCAAGGAGTTACGACTTCCACAGATACGCAGTATTTT
CASSQGVTTSTDTQYF
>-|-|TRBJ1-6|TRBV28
TGTGCCAGCAGTCCGGGAGTTTCAAATTCACCCCTCCACTTT
CASSPGVSNSPLHF
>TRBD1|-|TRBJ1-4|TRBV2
TGTGCCAGCAGTGAACCCCCGACAGGGCGTGAAAAACTGTTTTTT
CASSEPPTGREKLFF
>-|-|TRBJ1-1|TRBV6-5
TGTGCCAGCAGTTCCCCCTGGAACACTGAAGCTTTCTTT
CASSSPWNTEAFF
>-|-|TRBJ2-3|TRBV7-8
TGTGCCAGCAGCGGGCGGGCCTCGTTCACAGATACGCAGTATTTT
CASSGRASFTDTQYF
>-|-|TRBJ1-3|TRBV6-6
TGTGCCAGCAGACAGGGCGGCTCTGGAAACACCATATATTTT
CASRQGGSGNTIYF
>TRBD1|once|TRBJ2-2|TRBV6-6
TGTGCCAGCAGTTACTACAGGGGTTCCGGGGAGCTGTTTTTT
CASSYYRGSGELFF
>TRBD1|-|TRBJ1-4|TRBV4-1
TGCGCCAGCAGCCAACTAGGGACAGGGTTTGAAAAACTGTTTTTT
CASSQLGTGFEKLFF
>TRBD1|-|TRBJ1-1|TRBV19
TGTGCCAGTAGTACCGGACAGGGTTTCACTGAAGCTTTCTTT
CASSTGQGFTEAFF
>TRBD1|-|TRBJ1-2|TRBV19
TGTGCCAGTAGTATATTCGGGACAGAAGGTGGCTACACCTTC
CASSIFGTEGGYTF
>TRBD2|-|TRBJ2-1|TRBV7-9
TGTGCCAGCAGCAGCCTAGCGGAAATGAACAATGAGCAGTTCTTC
CASSSLAEMNNEQFF
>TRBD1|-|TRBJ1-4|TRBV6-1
TGTGCCAGCAGTGAACCGTCAGGGGGACCTAATGAAAAACTGTTTTTT
CASSEPSGGPNEKLFF
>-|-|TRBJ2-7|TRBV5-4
TGTGCCAGCAGCCCGGACAGCGGCGAGCAGTACTTC
CASSPDSGEQYF
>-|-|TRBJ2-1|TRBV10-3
TGTGCCATCAGAACGACAGTGGGGATATTGAATGAGCAGTTCTTC
CAIRTTVGILNEQFF
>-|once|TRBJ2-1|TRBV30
TGTGCCTGGAGTATGGGCGTTGAGCAGTTCTTC
CAWSMGVEQFF
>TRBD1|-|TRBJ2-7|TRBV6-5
TGTGCCAGCACTTCCGGGACAGGGACCTACGAGCAGTACTTC
CASTSGTGTYEQYF
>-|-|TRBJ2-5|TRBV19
TGTGCCAGTAGTATTTCTAGCGTACAAGAGACCCAGTACTTC
CASSISSVQETQYF
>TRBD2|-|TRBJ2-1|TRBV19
TGTGCCAGTAGTAAGGGAGCGGGATTCAATGAGCAGTTCTTC
CASSKGAGFNEQFF
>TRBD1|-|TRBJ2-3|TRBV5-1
TGCGCCAGCAGCTTCACCGGACAGGGGACAGATACGCAGTATTTT
CASSFTGQGTDTQYF
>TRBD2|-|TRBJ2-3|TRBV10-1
TGCGCCAGCATCGGGACTAGCGGGACTAGCACAGATACGCAGTATTTT
CASIGTSGTSTDTQYF
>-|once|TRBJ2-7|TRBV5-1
TGCGCCAGCAGCTTGAACCCAGGGGTCCCCGAGCAGTACTTC
CASSLNPGVPEQYF